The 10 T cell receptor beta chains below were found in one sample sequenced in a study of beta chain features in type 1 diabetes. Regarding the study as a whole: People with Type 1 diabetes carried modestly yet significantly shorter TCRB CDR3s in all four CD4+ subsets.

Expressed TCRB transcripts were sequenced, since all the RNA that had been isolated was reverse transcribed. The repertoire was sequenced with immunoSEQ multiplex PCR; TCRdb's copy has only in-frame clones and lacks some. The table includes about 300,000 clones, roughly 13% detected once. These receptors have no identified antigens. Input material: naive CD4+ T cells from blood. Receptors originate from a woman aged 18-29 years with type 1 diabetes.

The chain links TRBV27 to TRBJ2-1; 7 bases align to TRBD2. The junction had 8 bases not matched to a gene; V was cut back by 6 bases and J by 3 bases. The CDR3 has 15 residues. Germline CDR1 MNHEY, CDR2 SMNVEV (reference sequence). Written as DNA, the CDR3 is TGTGCCAGCAGCCCTACTAGCGCGAGCTACAATGAGCAGTTCTTC. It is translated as CASSPTSASYNEQFF.

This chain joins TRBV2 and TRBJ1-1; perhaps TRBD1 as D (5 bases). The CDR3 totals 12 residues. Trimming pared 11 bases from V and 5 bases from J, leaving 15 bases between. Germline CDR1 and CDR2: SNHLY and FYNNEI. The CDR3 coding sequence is TGTGCCGGGCCGGAGGGGCGAACTGAAGCTTTCTTT. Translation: CAGPEGRTEAFF.

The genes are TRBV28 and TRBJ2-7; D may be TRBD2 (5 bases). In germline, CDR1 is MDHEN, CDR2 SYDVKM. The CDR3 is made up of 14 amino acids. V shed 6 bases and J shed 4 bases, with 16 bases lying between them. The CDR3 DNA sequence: TGTGCCAGCAGCTCCAGCCCTAGCCCTTACGAGCAGTACTTC. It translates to CASSSSPSPYEQYF.

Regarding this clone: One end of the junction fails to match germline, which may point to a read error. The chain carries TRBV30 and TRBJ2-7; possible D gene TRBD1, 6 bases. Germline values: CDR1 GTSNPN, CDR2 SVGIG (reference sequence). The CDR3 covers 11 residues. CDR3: CAWRVGDIRNF. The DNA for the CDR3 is TGTGCCTGGAGGGTTGGGGACATTCGGAACTTC. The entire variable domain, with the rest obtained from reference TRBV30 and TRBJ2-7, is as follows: SQTIHQWPATLVQPVGSPLSLECTVEGTSNPNLYWYRQAAGRGLQLLFYSVGIGQISSEVPQNLSASRPQDRQFILSSKKLLLSDSGFYLCAWRVGDIRNFGPGTRLTVT.

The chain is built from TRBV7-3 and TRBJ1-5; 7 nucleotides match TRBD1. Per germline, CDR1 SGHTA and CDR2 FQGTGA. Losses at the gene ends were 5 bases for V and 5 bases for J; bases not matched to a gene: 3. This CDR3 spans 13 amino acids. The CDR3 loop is CASSADRDQPQHF. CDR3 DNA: TGTGCCAGCAGCGCTGACAGGGATCAGCCCCAGCATTTT.

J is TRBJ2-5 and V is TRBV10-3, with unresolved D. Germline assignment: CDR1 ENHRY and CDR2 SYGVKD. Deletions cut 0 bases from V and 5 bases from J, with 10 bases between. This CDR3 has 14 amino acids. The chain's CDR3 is CAISESPGRETQYF. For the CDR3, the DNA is TGTGCCATCAGTGAGTCCCCAGGAAGGGAGACCCAGTACTTC.

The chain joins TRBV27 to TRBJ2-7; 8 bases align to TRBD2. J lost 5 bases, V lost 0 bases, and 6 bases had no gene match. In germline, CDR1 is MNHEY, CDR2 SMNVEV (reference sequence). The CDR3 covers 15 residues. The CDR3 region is CASSLSRGAANEQYV. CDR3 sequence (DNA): TGTGCCAGCAGTTTATCGCGGGGGGCGGCGAACGAGCAGTACGTC.

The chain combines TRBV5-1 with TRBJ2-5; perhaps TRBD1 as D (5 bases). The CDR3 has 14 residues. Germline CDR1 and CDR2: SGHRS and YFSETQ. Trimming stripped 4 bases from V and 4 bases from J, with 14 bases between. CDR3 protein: CASSTQGAVETQYF. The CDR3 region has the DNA TGCGCCAGCAGCACGCAAGGGGCAGTAGAGACCCAGTACTTC.

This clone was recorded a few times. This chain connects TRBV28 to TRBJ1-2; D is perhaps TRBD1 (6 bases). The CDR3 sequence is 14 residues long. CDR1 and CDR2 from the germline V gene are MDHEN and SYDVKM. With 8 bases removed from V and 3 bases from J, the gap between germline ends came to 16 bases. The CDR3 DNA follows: TGTGCCAGCGTAGGGGGAGGGATCGACTATGGCTACACCTTC. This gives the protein CASVGGGIDYGYTF.

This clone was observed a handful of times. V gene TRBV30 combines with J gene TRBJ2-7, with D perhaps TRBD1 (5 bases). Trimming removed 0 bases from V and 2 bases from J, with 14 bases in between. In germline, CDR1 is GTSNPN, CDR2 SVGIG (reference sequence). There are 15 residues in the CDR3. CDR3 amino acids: CAWSVPGKVAYEQYF. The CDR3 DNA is TGTGCCTGGAGTGTACCAGGGAAGGTCGCCTACGAGCAGTACTTC.